A single sample gave rise to the 26 T cell receptor beta chains below, sequenced in a study of blood T cells in healthy people across ages. It was with a sample-barcoded 5' primer and a J-beta primer mix that a second PCR of roughly 7 to 12 cycles was run. From the 5' RACE reads, TCRdb called clonotypes with MiXCR, one entry per CDR3 protein. The data contain approximately 800,000 distinct CDR3 sequences, roughly 24% of them singletons. These data also formed part of another study, on T cells of mothers and their children.

The sample taken for sequencing was blood. Receptor source: a boy under 18 in good health.

CDR3 in amino acids: CASSEDRMNGYTF. Written as DNA, the CDR3 is TGTGCCAGCAGCGAGGACAGGATGAATGGCTACACCTTC. The rearrangement joins TRBV5-6 to TRBJ1-2, with TRBD1 matching over 7 bases. CDR3 length: 13 residues. CDR1 and CDR2 (germline): SGHDT, YYEEEE. J gave up 6 bases and V 4 bases, and 6 bases lay outside the gene matches.

This sequence joins TRBV2 and TRBJ2-7; D perhaps matches TRBD1 (6 bases). CDR1 and CDR2 from the germline V gene are SNHLY and FYNNEI. The CDR3 spans 11 residues. The germline V and J ends were trimmed by 7 bases and 7 bases, with 11 bases remaining between them. CDR3 in DNA: TGTGCCAGCACTACAGGGAGTGAGCAGTACTTC. This gives the protein CASTTGSEQYF.

The chain carries TRBV6-5 and TRBJ1-1, with 12 nucleotides matching TRBD1. Looked up from germline, CDR1 is MNHEY and CDR2 is SVGAGI. J lost 4 bases, V lost 5 bases, and 5 bases had no gene match. The CDR3 sequence is 15 residues long. The CDR3 region is CASSRDRGLSTEAFF. For the CDR3, the DNA is TGTGCCAGCAGTCGGGACAGGGGGCTTAGCACTGAAGCTTTCTTT.

This clonotype was found a few times. J is TRBJ2-1 and V is TRBV7-3; 9 nucleotides line up with TRBD2. The CDR3 contains 18 residues. In germline, CDR1 is SGHTA, CDR2 FQGTGA. J was trimmed by 0 bases and V by 0 bases; bases with no gene match: 6. CDR3 DNA: TGTGCCAGCAGCTTAACGAGTAGCGGGGGACCCTCCTACAATGAGCAGTTCTTC. This codes for CASSLTSSGGPSYNEQFF.

This chain's CDR3 is CASSPQGAHSLSGANVLTF. Written as DNA, the CDR3 is TGTGCCAGCAGTCCACAGGGGGCGCATTCCCTCTCTGGGGCCAACGTCCTGACTTTC. This rearrangement joins TRBV6-2 or TRBV6-3 to TRBJ2-6; TRBD1 aligns across 9 bases. V lost 5 bases, J lost 0 bases, and 11 bases stayed unmatched. CDR1 is MNHEY and CDR2 is SVGEGT in the germline V gene. The CDR3 spans 19 residues.

The chain is built from TRBV27 and TRBJ2-2, with 7 bases fitting TRBD1. CDR1 is MNHEY, CDR2 SMNVEV, per germline (reference sequence). CDR3 length: 15 amino acids. Trimming cost V 5 bases and J 4 bases; bases outside gene matches: 7. CDR3 bases: TGTGCCAGCAGTCCGACAGGGCTAAGCACCGGGGAGCTGTTTTTT. It codes for CASSPTGLSTGELFF.

This clonotype was seen only a few times. The rearrangement joins TRBV4-1 to TRBJ2-5, with unresolved D. TRBJ2-1 matches the DNA end more closely, so the J call is doubtful. This CDR3 has 14 amino acids. Germline values: CDR1 MGHRA, CDR2 YSYEKL. The CDR3 DNA sequence: TGCGCCAGCAGCCAAGGTGGTTTAAAAGGTGAGCAGTTCTTC. This encodes CASSQGGLKGEQFF.

The chain is built from TRBV15 and TRBJ2-3; 9 bases match TRBD1. This CDR3 spans 15 amino acids. V dropped 5 bases and J dropped 1; count of bases not matched to a gene: 4. CDR1 and CDR2 (germline): LNHNV, YYDKDF (reference sequence). For the CDR3, the DNA is TGTGCCACCAGCTATCGGACAGGGGGCACAGATACGCAGTATTTT. Translation gives CATSYRTGGTDTQYF.

This chain connects TRBV7-6 to TRBJ1-4; tentatively, D is TRBD1 (6 bases). Per germline, CDR1 SGHVS and CDR2 FNYEAQ. V lost 5 bases, J lost 4 bases, and 26 bases lay in between. The CDR3 has 19 amino acids. CDR3 nucleotides: TGTGCCAGCAGCGAACAGGGTTGGACGGGGTATGCGGATAATGAAAAACTGTTTTTT. Translation: CASSEQGWTGYADNEKLFF.

This clonotype showed up just once. This chain joins TRBV3-1 and TRBJ2-5; possible D gene TRBD2, 7 bases. The J call may be in error: the DNA end matches TRBJ2-1 better. The CDR3 is made up of 15 amino acids. The V gene's germline CDR1 is LGHDT and CDR2 YNNKEL (reference sequence). The CDR3 DNA is TGTGCCAGCAGCCAAGTTGCGGGGGCCAGTGGTGAGCAGTTCTTC. This codes for CASSQVAGASGEQFF.

V is TRBV5-8 and J is TRBJ2-5, with a weak D call TRBD1 (8 bases). Germline V gene sequence: CDR1 SGHTS, CDR2 YDEGEE. This CDR3 region has 14 residues. V was shortened by 3 bases and J by 11 bases, with 20 bases between the two germline ends. DNA for the CDR3: TGTGCCAGCAGCTCGGGACAGGCGGCGGGGGAGCAGTACTTC. Protein: CASSSGQAAGEQYF. Full variable domain (outside the CDR3, taken from reference TRBV5-8 and TRBJ2-5): EAGVTQSPTHLIKTRGQQATLRCSPISGHTSVYWYQQALGLGLQFLLWYDEGEERNRGNFPPRFSGRQFPNYSSELNVNALELEDSALYLCASSSGQAAGEQYFGPGTRLLVL.

J is TRBJ2-3 and V is TRBV28; D not certain. Trimming removed 6 bases from V and 6 bases from J, with 4 bases in between. This CDR3 is built from 10 residues. From germline, CDR1 is MDHEN and CDR2 SYDVKM. Here the CDR3 DNA reads TGTGCCAGCAGCCGGGATACGCAGTATTTT. Translated: CASSRDTQYF.

This clonotype was found a few times. The V call is TRBV19, the J call TRBJ2-4; D possibly corresponds to TRBD1 (5 bases). Germline values: CDR1 LNHDA, CDR2 SQIVND (reference sequence). The V end was cut by 10 bases, the J end by 0 bases, with 10 bases between. This CDR3 has 13 amino acids. The CDR3 nucleotides are TGTGCCATCCAGGGTGCAGCCAAAAACATTCAGTACTTC. It is translated as CAIQGAAKNIQYF.

This clonotype showed up just once. V usage is TRBV5-4 and J usage is TRBJ2-1, with D possibly matching TRBD2 (5 bases). The length of the CDR3 is 15 residues. The V and J ends lost 3 bases and 0 bases respectively, with 10 bases between them. In germline, CDR1 is SGHNT, CDR2 YYREEE (reference sequence). The CDR3 loop reads CASSSDWSSYNEQFF. CDR3 DNA: TGTGCCAGCAGCTCGGACTGGAGCTCCTACAATGAGCAGTTCTTC.

This clonotype showed up just a few times. This chain uses TRBV20-1 with TRBJ2-1; 7 bases fit TRBD2. The junction had 7 bases not matched to a gene; V was cut back by 3 bases and J by 5 bases. The CDR3 is 14 amino acids. The germline V gene has CDR1 DFQATT and CDR2 SNEGSKA (reference sequence). The CDR3 reads CSASPASGHNEQFF. The CDR3 DNA is TGCAGTGCTAGCCCCGCTAGCGGCCACAATGAGCAGTTCTTC.

Concerning this clonotype itself: This clone may be a read error of a much larger clone one base away. The chain has TRBV5-6 and TRBJ2-7, with 7 bases fitting TRBD1. This CDR3 has 14 amino acids. After removal of 1 base from V and 2 bases from J, the junction contained 3 bases not matched to a gene. CDR1 is SGHDT, CDR2 YYEEEE, per germline. The CDR3 reads CASSLSRGTYEQYF. For the CDR3, the DNA is TGTGCCAGCAGCTTGAGCAGGGGGACCTACGAGCAGTACTTC.

CDR3: CASSQGQSSFF. CDR3 bases: TGTGCCAGCAGCCAGGGACAGTCGAGTTTTTTT. The rearrangement joins TRBV12-3 or TRBV12-4 to TRBJ1-4; 7 nucleotides agree with TRBD1. The V segment lost 6 bases and the J segment 17 bases; nucleotides outside the gene matches: 9. The length of the CDR3 is 11 residues.

The chain links TRBV9 to TRBJ2-5; 7 nucleotides line up with TRBD2. V gave up 3 bases and J gave up 2 bases; unmatched junction bases: 7. CDR1 is SGDLS and CDR2 is YYNGEE in the germline V gene. This CDR3 is 15 amino acids long. CDR3 coding DNA: TGTGCCAGCAGCGCCCTGGCGGGAGAACAAGAGACCCAGTACTTC. Residues: CASSALAGEQETQYF.

The rearrangement links TRBV6-9 to TRBJ2-6; D not resolved. The CDR3 has 16 amino acids. Germline V gene lookup returns CDR1 MNHGY and CDR2 SVAAGI. With 0 bases removed from V and 2 bases from J, the gap between germline ends came to 8 bases. The CDR3 loop is CASSYSLVTGANVLTF. CDR3 DNA sequence: TGTGCCAGCAGTTATTCGTTGGTGACTGGGGCCAACGTCCTGACTTTC.

The chain's CDR3 is CSASASSSYNSPLHF. In DNA, the CDR3 is TGCAGTGCTAGCGCGTCCAGCTCCTATAATTCACCCCTCCACTTT. The chain has TRBV20-1 and TRBJ1-6, with unresolved D. CDR1 and CDR2 from the germline V gene are DFQATT and SNEGSKA (reference sequence). The V and J ends lost 3 bases and 0 bases respectively, with 9 bases between them. There are 15 residues in the CDR3.

Many counts were recorded for this clonotype. The rearrangement links TRBV29-1 to TRBJ2-7; TRBD1 agrees at 8 bases. The CDR3 sequence is 15 residues long. V trimming: 7 bases; J trimming: 0 bases; junction bases outside the gene matches: 11. The germline gives CDR1 SQVTM, CDR2 ANQGSEA. The CDR3 sequence is CSAEPTGGRSYEQYF. As DNA, the CDR3 is TGCAGCGCCGAACCTACAGGGGGTCGCTCCTACGAGCAGTACTTC.

This clonotype was found a few times. V usage is TRBV7-2 and J usage is TRBJ2-4; 12 bases are a match to TRBD2. The CDR3 runs to 17 residues. V lost 5 bases and J lost 0; bases outside the gene matches: 5. Germline loops: CDR1 SGHTA, CDR2 FQGNSA. In DNA, the CDR3 is TGTGCCAGCAGCCCTAGCGGGGGGGGCGGAGCCAAAAACATTCAGTACTTC. Its translation is CASSPSGGGGAKNIQYF.

This chain uses TRBV27 with TRBJ2-1; 11 bases match TRBD2. Germline CDR1 is MNHEY and CDR2 is SMNVEV (reference sequence). Trimming took 5 bases from V and 5 from J; bases not matched to a gene: 5. This CDR3 spans 15 amino acids. Written as DNA, the CDR3 is TGTGCCAGCAGTATTAGCGGGGGGGCCCACAATGAGCAGTTCTTC. It translates to CASSISGGAHNEQFF.

On this clonotype: At one end, the junction sequence differs from germline, possibly due to a read error. The V gene is TRBV25-1, the J gene TRBJ2-5; 9 bases fit TRBD2. The J call may be mistaken, given a closer DNA end match to TRBJ2-1. CDR1 and CDR2 (germline): MGHDK, SYGVNS. The CDR3 contains 16 residues. The DNA of the CDR3 is TGCGCCAGCAGTGGGTACCGTGGGACTAGCAACAATGAGCAGTTCTTC. Its translation is CASSGYRGTSNNEQFF.

The V call is TRBV12-3 or TRBV12-4, the J call TRBJ1-4; no clear D gene. Trimming shortened V by 4 bases and J by 8 bases, and 14 bases separated the two germline ends. This CDR3 is 14 amino acids long. As DNA, the CDR3 is TGTGCCAGCAGTTACTCGGGCCATCGGGAAAAACTGTTTTTT. Translating it yields CASSYSGHREKLFF.

This clonotype appeared a few times. The J gene is TRBJ2-5, the V gene TRBV12-3 or TRBV12-4; D perhaps matches TRBD2 (5 bases). The CDR3 is 13 residues long. Trimming removed 10 bases at V and 2 bases at J, with 14 bases between. In DNA, the CDR3 is TGTGCCACCGCTCTAGCTGTACAAGAGACCCAGTACTTC. Translating it yields CATALAVQETQYF.